The source of this T cell receptor beta chain is a study of blood T cell repertoires in COVID-19. This clone is a singleton in its sample. Some clones are missing from TCRdb's copy, which holds only in-frame ones; the method was immunoSEQ multiplex PCR. The table records 180,000 or so clones, approximately 90% of them present only once. Germline V gives CDR1 MGHDK, CDR2 SYGVNS. The CDR3 runs to 16 residues. Trimming removed 5 bases at V and 0 bases at J, with 11 bases between. The specimen sequenced was peripheral blood. The V call is TRBV25-1, the J call TRBJ1-6; no firm D call. The receptor was derived from a man aged 18 to 35 with acute or convalescent COVID-19. The CDR3 protein is CASSPPGSSYNSPLHF. The CDR3 DNA follows: TGTGCCAGCAGTCCTCCCGGGAGCTCCTATAATTCACCCCTCCACTTT.